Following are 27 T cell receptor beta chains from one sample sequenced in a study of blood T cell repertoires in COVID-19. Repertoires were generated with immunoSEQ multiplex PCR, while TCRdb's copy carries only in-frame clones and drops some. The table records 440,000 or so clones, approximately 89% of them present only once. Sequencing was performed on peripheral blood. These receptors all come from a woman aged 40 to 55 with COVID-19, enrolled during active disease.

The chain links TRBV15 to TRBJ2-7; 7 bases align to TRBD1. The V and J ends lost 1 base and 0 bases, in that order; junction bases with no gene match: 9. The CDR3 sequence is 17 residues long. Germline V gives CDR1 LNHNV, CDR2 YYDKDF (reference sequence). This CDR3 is CATSRVTGAALSYEQYF. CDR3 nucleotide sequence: TGTGCCACCAGCAGAGTCACAGGGGCCGCCCTCTCCTACGAGCAGTACTTC.

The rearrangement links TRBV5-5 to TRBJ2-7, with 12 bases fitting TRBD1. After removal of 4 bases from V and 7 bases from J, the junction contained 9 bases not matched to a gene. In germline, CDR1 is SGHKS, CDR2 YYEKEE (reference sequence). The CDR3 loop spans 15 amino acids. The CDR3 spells CASSLTGQGAGEQYF. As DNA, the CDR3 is TGTGCCAGCAGCCTGACGGGACAGGGGGCTGGGGAGCAGTACTTC.

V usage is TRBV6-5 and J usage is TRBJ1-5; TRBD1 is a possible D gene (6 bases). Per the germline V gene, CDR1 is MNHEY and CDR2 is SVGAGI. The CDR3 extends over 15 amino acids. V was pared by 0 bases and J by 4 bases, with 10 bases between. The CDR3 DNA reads TGTGCCAGCAGTTACTCCGGACAGCCTAATCAGCCCCAGCATTTT. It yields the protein CASSYSGQPNQPQHF.

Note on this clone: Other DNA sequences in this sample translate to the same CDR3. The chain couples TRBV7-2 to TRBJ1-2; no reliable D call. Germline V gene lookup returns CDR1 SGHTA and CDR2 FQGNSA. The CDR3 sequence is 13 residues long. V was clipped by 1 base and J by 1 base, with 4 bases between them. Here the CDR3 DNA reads TGTGCCAGCAGCTTAGACAGTAACTATGGCTACACCTTC. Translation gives CASSLDSNYGYTF.

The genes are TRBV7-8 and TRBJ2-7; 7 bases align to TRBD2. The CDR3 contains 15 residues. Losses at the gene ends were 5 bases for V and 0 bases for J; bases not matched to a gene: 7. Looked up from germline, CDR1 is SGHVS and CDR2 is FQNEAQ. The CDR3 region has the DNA TGTGCCAGCAGCCCCCATGAGCGGGACTCCTACGAGCAGTACTTC. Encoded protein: CASSPHERDSYEQYF.

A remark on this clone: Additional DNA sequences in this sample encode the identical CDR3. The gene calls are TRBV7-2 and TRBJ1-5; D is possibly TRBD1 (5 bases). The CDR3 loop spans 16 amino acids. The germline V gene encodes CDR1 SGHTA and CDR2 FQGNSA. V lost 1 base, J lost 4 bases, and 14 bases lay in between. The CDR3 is CASSLVGTGGNQPQHF. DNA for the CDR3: TGTGCCAGCAGCTTAGTGGGTACAGGAGGGAATCAGCCCCAGCATTTT.

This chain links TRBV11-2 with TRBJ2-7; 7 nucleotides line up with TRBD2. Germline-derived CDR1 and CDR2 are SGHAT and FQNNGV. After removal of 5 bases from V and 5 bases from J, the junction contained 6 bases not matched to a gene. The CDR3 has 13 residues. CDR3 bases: TGTGCCAGCAGCCTACTAGCGATCCACGAGCAGTACTTC. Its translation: CASSLLAIHEQYF. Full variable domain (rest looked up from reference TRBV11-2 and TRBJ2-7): EAGVAQSPRYKIIEKRQSVAFWCNPISGHATLYWYQQILGQGPKLLIQFQNNGVVDDSQLPKDRFSAERLKGVDSTLKIQPAKLEDSAVYLCASSLLAIHEQYFGPGTRLTVT.

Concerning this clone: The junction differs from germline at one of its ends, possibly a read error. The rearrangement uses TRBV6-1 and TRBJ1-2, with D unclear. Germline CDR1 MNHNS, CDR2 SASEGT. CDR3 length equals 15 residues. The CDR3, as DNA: TGTGCCAGCAGTAAAGCCCATGCGGCAGACTATGGCTACACCTTC. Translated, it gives CASSKAHAADYGYTF.

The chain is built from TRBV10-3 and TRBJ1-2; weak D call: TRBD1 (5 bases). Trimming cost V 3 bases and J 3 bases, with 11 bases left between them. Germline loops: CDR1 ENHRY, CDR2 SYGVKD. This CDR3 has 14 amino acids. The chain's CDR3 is CAISEQAEDYGYTF. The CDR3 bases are TGTGCCATCAGTGAACAGGCCGAGGACTATGGCTACACCTTC.

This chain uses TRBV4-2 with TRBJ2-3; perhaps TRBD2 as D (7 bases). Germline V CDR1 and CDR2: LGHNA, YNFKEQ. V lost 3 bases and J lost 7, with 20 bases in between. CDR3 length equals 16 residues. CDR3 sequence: CASSHRGDTLENTQYF. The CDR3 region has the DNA TGTGCCAGCAGCCACCGGGGGGACACACTTGAGAATACGCAGTATTTT.

CDR3 sequence (DNA): TGTGCCATCTTACCGGGGACAGAAAGCACCGGGGAGCTGTTTTTT. Its translation: CAILPGTESTGELFF. This chain uses TRBV28 with TRBJ2-2, with 7 bases matching TRBD1. CDR1 and CDR2 (germline): MDHEN, SYDVKM. The length of the CDR3 is 15 residues. Trimming removed 10 bases from V and 4 bases from J; junction bases left unmatched: 12.

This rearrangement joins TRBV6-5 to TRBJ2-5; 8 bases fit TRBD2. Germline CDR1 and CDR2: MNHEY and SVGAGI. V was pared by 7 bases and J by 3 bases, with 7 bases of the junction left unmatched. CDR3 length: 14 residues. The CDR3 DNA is TGTGCCAGCAAACTCGGGGGGGGTAAAGAGACCCAGTACTTC. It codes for CASKLGGGKETQYF.

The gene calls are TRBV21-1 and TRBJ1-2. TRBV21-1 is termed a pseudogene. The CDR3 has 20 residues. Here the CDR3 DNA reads TGTGCCAGCAGCCCCCGCCCACTACCTAGGGGACTAAGGGGTAACTATGGCTACACCTTC. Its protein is CASSPRPLPRGLRGNYGYTF.

DNA for the CDR3: TGCGCCAGCAGCCCCCGAGGTCGGGATCGGATTTTGAAGTCGTATGGCTACACCTTC. This gives the protein CASSPRGRDRILKSYGYTF. The V gene is TRBV5-1, the J gene TRBJ1-2; the D is unclear. The ends were cut back, 4 bases at V and 5 bases at J, with 30 bases in the middle. Germline V gene sequence: CDR1 SGHRS, CDR2 YFSETQ. The CDR3 consists of 19 residues.

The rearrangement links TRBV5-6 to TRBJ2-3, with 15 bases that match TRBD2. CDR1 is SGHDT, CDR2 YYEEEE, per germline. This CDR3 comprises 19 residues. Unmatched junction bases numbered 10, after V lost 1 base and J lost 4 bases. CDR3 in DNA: TGTGCCAGCAGCTTGCTGGGGACTAGCGGGAGGCAGGTCGCAGATACGCAGTATTTT. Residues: CASSLLGTSGRQVADTQYF. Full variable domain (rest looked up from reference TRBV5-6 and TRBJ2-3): DAGVTQSPTHLIKTRGQQVTLRCSPKSGHDTVSWYQQALGQGPQFIFQYYEEEERQRGNFPDRFSGHQFPNYSSELNVNALLLGDSALYLCASSLLGTSGRQVADTQYFGPGTRLTVL.

CDR3 bases: TGTGCCAGCAGTTTTGGCGCAGGCCCAACCGCGGGTGGCTACACCTTC. It codes for CASSFGAGPTAGGYTF. The chain employs TRBV28 and TRBJ1-2; D unresolved. There are 16 residues in the CDR3. The V and J ends lost 3 bases and 7 bases respectively, with 21 bases between them. Germline CDR1 MDHEN, CDR2 SYDVKM.

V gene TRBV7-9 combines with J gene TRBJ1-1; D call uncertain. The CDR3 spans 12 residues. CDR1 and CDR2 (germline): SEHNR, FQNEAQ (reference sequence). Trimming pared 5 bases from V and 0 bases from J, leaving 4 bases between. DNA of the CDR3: TGTGCCAGCAGCCCAATGAACACTGAAGCTTTCTTT. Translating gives CASSPMNTEAFF.

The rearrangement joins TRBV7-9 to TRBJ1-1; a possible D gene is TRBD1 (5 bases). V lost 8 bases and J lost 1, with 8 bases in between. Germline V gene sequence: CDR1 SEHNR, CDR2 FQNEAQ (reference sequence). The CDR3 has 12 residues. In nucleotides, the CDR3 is TGTGCCAGCCCAGGGCAGAACACTGAAGCTTTCTTT. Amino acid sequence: CASPGQNTEAFF.

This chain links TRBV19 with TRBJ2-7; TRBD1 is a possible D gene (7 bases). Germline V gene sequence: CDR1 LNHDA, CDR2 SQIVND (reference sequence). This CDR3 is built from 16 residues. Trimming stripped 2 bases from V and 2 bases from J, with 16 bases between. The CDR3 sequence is CASSIRHTGEAYEQYF. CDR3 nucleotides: TGTGCCAGTAGTATACGACATACAGGGGAGGCCTACGAGCAGTACTTC. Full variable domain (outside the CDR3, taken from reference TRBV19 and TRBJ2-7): DGGITQSPKYLFRKEGQNVTLSCEQNLNHDAMYWYRQDPGQGLRLIYYSQIVNDFQKGDIAEGYSVSREKKESFPLTVTSAQKNPTAFYLCASSIRHTGEAYEQYFGPGTRLTVT.

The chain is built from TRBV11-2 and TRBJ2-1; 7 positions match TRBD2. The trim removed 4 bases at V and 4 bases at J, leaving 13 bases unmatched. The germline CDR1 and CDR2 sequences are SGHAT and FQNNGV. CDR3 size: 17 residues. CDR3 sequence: CASSSGTKTGPYNEQFF. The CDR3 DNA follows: TGTGCCAGCAGCTCCGGGACTAAAACGGGACCATACAATGAGCAGTTCTTC.

The CDR3 sequence is CASSLRQTGETQYF. CDR3 nucleotide sequence: TGTGCCAGCAGTTTACGCCAAACGGGGGAGACCCAGTACTTC. The chain combines TRBV28 with TRBJ2-5; weak D call: TRBD2 (5 bases). The CDR3 extends over 14 amino acids. Germline V gene data show CDR1 as MDHEN and CDR2 as SYDVKM. The V and J ends lost 2 bases and 5 bases respectively, with 12 bases between them.

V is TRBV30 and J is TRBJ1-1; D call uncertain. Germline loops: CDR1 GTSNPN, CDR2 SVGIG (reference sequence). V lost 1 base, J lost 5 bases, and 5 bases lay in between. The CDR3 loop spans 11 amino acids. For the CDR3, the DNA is TGTGCCTGGAGTGACTTGACTGAAGCTTTCTTT. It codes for CAWSDLTEAFF.

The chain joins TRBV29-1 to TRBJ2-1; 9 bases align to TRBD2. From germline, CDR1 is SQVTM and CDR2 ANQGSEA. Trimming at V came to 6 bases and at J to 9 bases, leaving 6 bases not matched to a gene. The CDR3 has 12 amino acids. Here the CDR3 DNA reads TGCAGCGTGGAGGAACTAGCGGGTGAGCAGTTCTTC. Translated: CSVEELAGEQFF.

The chain's CDR3 is CASTRTPGQGGVSTEAFF. CDR3 sequence (DNA): TGTGCCAGCACTCGGACTCCGGGACAGGGCGGGGTGAGCACTGAAGCTTTCTTT. The chain joins TRBV28 to TRBJ1-1, with 9 bases matching TRBD1. The V and J ends lost 7 bases and 4 bases, in that order; junction bases with no gene match: 19. The germline CDR1 and CDR2 sequences are MDHEN and SYDVKM. The CDR3 spans 18 residues.

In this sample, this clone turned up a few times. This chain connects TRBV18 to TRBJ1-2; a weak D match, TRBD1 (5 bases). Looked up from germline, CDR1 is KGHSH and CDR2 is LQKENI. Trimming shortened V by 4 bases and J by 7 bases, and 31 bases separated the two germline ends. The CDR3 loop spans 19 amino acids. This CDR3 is CASSRLNGGALTPQPGYTF. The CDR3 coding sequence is TGTGCCAGCTCACGCCTAAACGGAGGGGCGCTCACCCCACAGCCTGGCTACACCTTC.

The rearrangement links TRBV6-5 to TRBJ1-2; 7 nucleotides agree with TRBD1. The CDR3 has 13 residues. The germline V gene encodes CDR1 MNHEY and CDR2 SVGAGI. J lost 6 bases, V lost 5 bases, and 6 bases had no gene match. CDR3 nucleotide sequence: TGTGCCAGCAGTACCCGTCAGGGGGATGGCTACACCTTC. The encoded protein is CASSTRQGDGYTF.

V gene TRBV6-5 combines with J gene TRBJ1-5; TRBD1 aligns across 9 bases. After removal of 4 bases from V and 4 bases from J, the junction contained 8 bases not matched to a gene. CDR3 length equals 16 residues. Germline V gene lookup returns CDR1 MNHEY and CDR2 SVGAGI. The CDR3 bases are TGTGCCAGCAGTTCCCTTGGGACAGGGCCAAATCAGCCCCAGCATTTT. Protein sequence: CASSSLGTGPNQPQHF.